What follows is one TCR beta chain and its context. What antigen it recognizes has not been identified. The record has no base qualities; no much larger clone is one base away. This entry comes from a study of shared clonotypes between healthy human individuals (dated by TCRdb to 2019 to 2021). With regard to the full study: The cohort comprised a couple of women and a few men aged 18 to 49 years. For each donor, three plates each were used for CD4 naive and CD4 memory, two plates were used for CD8 naive, and one plate was used for CD8 memory. To estimate repertoire size and how much clonotype sharing occurs between individuals, the study deeply sequenced the blood TCR repertoires of about five healthy adults. Different laboratories and diverse techniques were used to prepare libraries and sequence TCR repertoires, to increase sequencing depth and limit assay-specific biases. Each donor's leukapheresis produced roughly between roughly 0.9 and 9 billion PBMCs. The paper as a whole reports these results and caveats: Pairwise subsampling indicated that sequencing depth was expected to affect the degree of clonotype sharing among donors. The small number of donors limited the genetic and exposure-history diversity represented. Sampling was restricted to blood, and TCR repertoires in tissue are likely to differ from TCR repertoires in blood. Rarefaction of sorted-subset datasets indicated incomplete sequencing despite the large sequencing depth. Naive subsets generally had larger estimated clonotype richness than memory subsets did. Higher generation probabilities were observed for clonotypes shared by all four sorted-subset donors than for non-shared clonotypes. Across several donors, around 5.4% of naive CD4, approximately 4% of naive CD8, under 2.5% of memory CD4, and approximately 0.4% of memory CD8 clonotypes were shared.

For CDR1 and CDR2, the germline V gene lists SQVTM and ANQGSEA. Relative to germline, V is 1 base shorter and J is 6 bases shorter, with 13 bases between their ends. Including cysteine and phenylalanine, the CDR3 has 13 amino acids. The DNA shown is the 39-base CDR3, in frame from base 1. TCR CDR3 regions were amplified from genomic DNA by multiplex PCR using the deep immunoSEQ assay. Extracted genomic DNA from each cell subset was spread evenly across all wells of several immunoSEQ 96-well plates, with each plate serving as a replicate. For sorted subsets, roughly 200 ng of genomic DNA, equivalent to 30,000 or so T cell genomes, went into each replicate PCR. Purified libraries were measured with a Qubit 3.0 fluorometer, size-checked on a Bioanalyzer 2100, and measured again with the KAPA Library Quantification kit. Every immunoSEQ 96-well plate was sequenced on a dedicated single-read 150-cycle Illumina NextSeq 550 flow cell. As for how the authors treated the data: Because only junctional sequences without quality scores were contained in the immunoSEQ output, filtering matching that applied to full-length reads could not be performed. To assign V/J genes and CDR3, sequences were annotated against IMGT germline references using PyIR, a Python wrapper for IgBLAST v1.9. Any read was removed if the V/J assignment was weak (E-value above 1e-6), the CDR3 was missing, or the read contained stop codons, out-of-frame junctions, or ambiguous translated residues. A V3J clonotype was defined by an identical inferred V gene, J gene, and CDR3 amino acid sequence. To compute the percentage overlap between repertoires, the number of shared unique clonotypes was divided by the size of the smaller repertoire. Repertoire richness was assessed with RTK rarefaction, the Chao1 estimator, and Recon v2.1 estimates of unobserved clonotypes. Generation probabilities were computed with OLGA for all TCRbeta clonotypes obtained by the gDNA method from several donors. TCRdb provides this immuneACCESS table in a form limited to in-frame rearrangements. Some clones are lacking; in checked studies, under half of them reflect an unresolved V gene, and why the rest are absent is not known. The DNA was the basis for D and trimming; V, J and clone size are from that table. The sample table holds 1.4 million to 1.5 million clones, of which approximately 96% were seen once. The ten largest account for more than 0.9% of the sample.

Healthy HIV-negative adults with no recently reported acute infections or vaccinations were included as donors. Only Caucasian adults living in Nashville, Tennessee, USA were represented among the donors. CD4+ T cells were enriched through magnetic negative selection, after which naive cells were positively selected on CD45RA and the remaining negative fraction served as the memory subset. Blood was collected by leukapheresis, and PBMCs were isolated by Ficoll-Histopaque density gradient centrifugation and then cryopreserved in liquid nitrogen vapor phase. Analytical flow cytometry was used to check the purity and quantity of each magnetically sorted T cell population. From each sorted fraction, genomic DNA was isolated and quantified by UV absorbance on a Nanodrop 2000c.

The receptor comes from a man aged 25-40 years in good health. The sample was naive CD4+ T cells sorted from blood. Per the publication, the cell subset or site label means: CD45RA+ positively selected. This chain joins TRBV29-1 to TRBJ2-7, with the identity of the D gene unclear. The CDR3 amino acid sequence is: CSVEGPAGSEQYF. Read as DNA, the sequence is TGCAGCGTTGAAGGGCCCGCAGGTTCCGAGCAGTACTTC.